This TCR beta chain stems from a study of T cells after yellow fever vaccination. Study-wide context: EM, EMRA, CM and Tscm memory subsets were separated by sorting (using CD3, CD45RA, CCR7 and CD95). Study outcomes and limitations: The appearance of a small share of clonotypes in both CD4 and CD8 compartments was observed.

5'RACE template switching added a universal primer site and UMIs to TCR cDNA. TCRdb re-analysed the 5' RACE reads in MiXCR, keeping a single row per CDR3 protein. The data contain about 45,000 distinct CDR3 sequences, around 6.5% of them singletons. With V trimmed by 8 bases and J by 2 bases, 8 bases remained unmatched. The CDR3 totals 14 residues. Per germline, CDR1 LNHDA and CDR2 SQIVND (reference sequence). This clonotype turned up a few times. This specimen was PBMCs, either bulk or a sorted T-cell subset (CD4+, CD8+, memory, or dextramer-sorted; not recorded which), taken 45 days after the yellow fever booster vaccination. The chain joins TRBV19 to TRBJ2-7; the match to TRBD2 covers 8 bases. The clonotype comes from a man aged 25 to 40 who received the YFV17D yellow fever vaccine. CDR3: CASSLSGKAYEQYF. The CDR3 DNA reads TGTGCCAGTTCTCTTAGCGGGAAGGCCTACGAGCAGTACTTC.